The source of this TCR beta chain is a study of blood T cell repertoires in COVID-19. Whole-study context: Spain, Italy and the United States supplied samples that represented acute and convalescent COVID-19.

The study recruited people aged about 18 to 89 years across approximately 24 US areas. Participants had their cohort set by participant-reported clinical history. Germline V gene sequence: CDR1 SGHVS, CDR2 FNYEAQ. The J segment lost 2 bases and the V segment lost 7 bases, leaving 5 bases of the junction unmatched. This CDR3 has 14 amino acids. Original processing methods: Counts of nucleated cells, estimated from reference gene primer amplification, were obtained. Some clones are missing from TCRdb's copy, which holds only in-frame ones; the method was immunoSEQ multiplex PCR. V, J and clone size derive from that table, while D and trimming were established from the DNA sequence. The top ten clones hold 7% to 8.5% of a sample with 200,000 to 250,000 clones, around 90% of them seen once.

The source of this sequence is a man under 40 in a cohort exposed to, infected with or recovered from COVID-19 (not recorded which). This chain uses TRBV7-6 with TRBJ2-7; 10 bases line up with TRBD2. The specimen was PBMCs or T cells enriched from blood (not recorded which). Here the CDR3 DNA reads TGTGCCAGCACCCCGGGACTAGCGACCTACGAGCAGTACTTC. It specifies CASTPGLATYEQYF. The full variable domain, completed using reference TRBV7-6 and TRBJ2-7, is GAGVSQSPRYKVTKRGQDVALRCDPISGHVSLYWYRQALGQGPEFLTYFNYEAQQDKSGLPNDRFSAERPEGSISTLTIQRTEQRDSAMYRCASTPGLATYEQYFGPGTRLTVT.